The clone carrying this T cell receptor beta chain was counted a few times. Its antigen remains unknown. Primers: 60 Vbeta forward and 13 Jbeta reverse. The table came from immunoSEQ multiplex PCR; TCRdb's copy has only in-frame clones and leaves some out. The sample has more than 65,000 clones; 60% to 75% are singletons. This CDR3 comprises 14 residues. The germline gives CDR1 SGHDN, CDR2 FVKESK. V was cut by 5 bases and J by 2 bases, with 10 bases left in between. The data were obtained in a study of cytomegalovirus exposure and HLA in healthy donors. Overall study findings and caveats: The number of N-insertions in an Asian-associated ancestry cluster was reportedly below the approximately 700-donor mean in a later analysis. In vitro testing confirmed three CMV-associated chains as specific for CMV antigens. TCR beta sequences numbering roughly 16,000 were associated with HLA alleles at 0.05 false discovery rate in a later analysis. There were several of the most significant clusters that appeared linked to common viral pathogens in a later analysis.

V and J are TRBV14 and TRBJ1-5; D unclear. The TCR sequence derives from a woman aged 55-69 years in good health and CMV-seropositive. Sequences were obtained from PBMCs. CDR3 nucleotide sequence: TGTGCCAGCAGCAAACAGATTCGCAATCAGCCCCAGCATTTT. Residues: CASSKQIRNQPQHF.